This TCR beta chain was captured in a study of cytomegalovirus exposure and HLA in healthy donors. Germline V gene sequence: CDR1 LGHNA, CDR2 YSLEER. Trimming at V came to 2 bases and at J to 1 base, leaving 3 bases not matched to a gene. The CDR3 is 16 amino acids. Overall study results and limits: Reportedly, HLA-A and HLA-B alleles of most subjects were accurately predicted from TCR beta. A later analysis found common viral pathogens apparently linked to several of the most significant clusters. The study labeled more than 150 TCR beta chains cytomegalovirus-associated.

Of note for this clone: No antigen is known for it.

Primers: 60 Vbeta forward and 13 Jbeta reverse. Clones were read by immunoSEQ multiplex PCR, and TCRdb kept only the in-frame ones, dropping some. The sample gives a few hundred thousand clones, about 89% of which show up once; over 0.95% is in the top ten. The source of this sequence is a woman under 30 in good health and CMV-seronegative. The rearrangement joins TRBV4-3 to TRBJ2-1, with 9 bases that match TRBD1. What was sequenced was PBMCs. CDR3 protein: CASSQMDRGSYNEQFF. The CDR3 coding sequence is TGCGCCAGCAGCCAAATGGACAGGGGATCCTACAATGAGCAGTTCTTC.